A selection of T cell receptor beta chains follows, all from one sample in a study of blood T cell repertoires in COVID-19. Using immunoSEQ multiplex PCR, the repertoire was profiled, and TCRdb retains in-frame clones only, with some absent. This sample has roughly 90,000 clones, with roughly nine tenths found just once. The specimen sequenced was peripheral blood. All receptors derive from a man aged 45-60 years with COVID-19, enrolled during active disease. Each CDR3 is given with its conserved first and last residue. The D gene is left open where the match is weak. The size of a clone is reported for some rows only, either as once, few or many, or as a class for expanded clones.

d_gene: TRBD2; abundance: -; v_gene: TRBV19; j_gene: TRBJ2-1; CDR3aa: CASSIRSTSGGLSSYNEQFF; CDR3nt: TGTGCCAGTAGTATTAGGAGTACTAGCGGGGGGCTCAGCTCCTACAATGAGCAGTTCTTC
d_gene: TRBD1; abundance: -; v_gene: TRBV9; j_gene: TRBJ2-7; CDR3aa: CASSVGGQGAYEQYF; CDR3nt: TGTGCCAGCAGCGTGGGGGGACAGGGGGCCTACGAGCAGTACTTC
d_gene: TRBD2; abundance: -; v_gene: TRBV4-1; j_gene: TRBJ2-3; CDR3aa: CASSSGLAGGVGTDTQYF; CDR3nt: TGCGCCAGCAGCTCGGGACTAGCGGGGGGCGTCGGCACAGATACGCAGTATTTT
d_gene: -; abundance: -; v_gene: TRBV4-1; j_gene: TRBJ2-3; CDR3aa: CASSQDPPGLHADTQYF; CDR3nt: TGCGCCAGCAGCCAAGATCCCCCGGGACTCCATGCAGATACGCAGTATTTT
d_gene: TRBD1; abundance: -; v_gene: TRBV30; j_gene: TRBJ2-7; CDR3aa: CAMGQGPYEQYF; CDR3nt: TGTGCTATGGGACAGGGTCCCTACGAGCAGTACTTC
d_gene: TRBD1; abundance: -; v_gene: TRBV27; j_gene: TRBJ1-1; CDR3aa: CASSTGQGHTEAFF; CDR3nt: TGTGCCAGCAGTACGGGACAGGGGCACACTGAAGCTTTCTTT
d_gene: TRBD1; abundance: -; v_gene: TRBV7-9; j_gene: TRBJ1-4; CDR3aa: CASSSRGRGEKLFF; CDR3nt: TGTGCCAGCAGCTCCAGGGGGCGCGGTGAAAAACTGTTTTTT
d_gene: TRBD1; abundance: -; v_gene: TRBV27; j_gene: TRBJ1-1; CDR3aa: CASSPQGGYRAFF; CDR3nt: TGTGCCAGCAGCCCTCAGGGGGGCTATCGAGCTTTCTTT
d_gene: TRBD1; abundance: -; v_gene: TRBV14; j_gene: TRBJ2-7; CDR3aa: CASSSFGQGTYEQYF; CDR3nt: TGTGCCAGCAGTAGCTTCGGACAGGGAACCTACGAGCAGTACTTC
d_gene: TRBD1; abundance: -; v_gene: TRBV4-1; j_gene: TRBJ2-3; CDR3aa: CASSQGRGRGDTQYF; CDR3nt: TGCGCCAGCAGCCAAGGGAGAGGCAGGGGGGATACGCAGTATTTT
d_gene: -; abundance: few; v_gene: TRBV11-2; j_gene: TRBJ1-6; CDR3aa: CASSLITGSNSPLHF; CDR3nt: TGTGCCAGCAGCTTAATTACAGGGAGTAATTCACCCCTCCACTTT
d_gene: -; abundance: -; v_gene: TRBV9; j_gene: TRBJ2-6; CDR3aa: CASSVSHRSSGANVLTF; CDR3nt: TGTGCCAGCAGCGTTTCTCACAGAAGCTCTGGGGCCAACGTCCTGACTTTC
d_gene: TRBD2; abundance: few; v_gene: TRBV5-1; j_gene: TRBJ2-1; CDR3aa: CASSLARGGAGGEQFF; CDR3nt: TGCGCCAGCAGCTTGGCACGCGGGGGGGCCGGTGGTGAGCAGTTCTTC
d_gene: TRBD1; abundance: -; v_gene: TRBV29-1; j_gene: TRBJ2-7; CDR3aa: CSVEAALGTGLYEQYF; CDR3nt: TGCAGCGTTGAAGCAGCCCTCGGGACAGGGCTCTACGAGCAGTACTTC
d_gene: -; abundance: -; v_gene: TRBV30; j_gene: TRBJ1-2; CDR3aa: CASEMGGFYGYTF; CDR3nt: TGTGCCTCCGAAATGGGAGGGTTCTATGGCTACACCTTC
d_gene: -; abundance: -; v_gene: TRBV18; j_gene: TRBJ1-4; CDR3aa: CASSPTLSSGELFF; CDR3nt: TGTGCCAGCTCACCAACACTTAGTTCGGGAGAACTGTTTTTT
d_gene: TRBD2; abundance: -; v_gene: TRBV9; j_gene: TRBJ2-5; CDR3aa: CASSGGTSQETQYF; CDR3nt: TGTGCCAGCAGCGGAGGGACTAGCCAAGAGACCCAGTACTTC
d_gene: -; abundance: -; v_gene: TRBV19; j_gene: TRBJ1-1; CDR3aa: CASSIRAGNTEAFF; CDR3nt: TGTGCCAGTAGTATTCGGGCGGGAAACACTGAAGCTTTCTTT
d_gene: -; abundance: once; v_gene: TRBV30; j_gene: TRBJ1-6; CDR3aa: CAWSVLGQTLNSPLHF; CDR3nt: TGTGCCTGGAGTGTACTTGGACAGACCCTAAATTCACCCCTCCACTTT
d_gene: -; abundance: -; v_gene: TRBV18; j_gene: TRBJ1-1; CDR3aa: CASSPDRKVTEAFF; CDR3nt: TGTGCCAGCTCACCAGACAGGAAAGTCACTGAAGCTTTCTTT
d_gene: TRBD1; abundance: -; v_gene: TRBV10-3; j_gene: TRBJ1-3; CDR3aa: CATTGPSGNTIYF; CDR3nt: TGTGCCACGACAGGGCCGTCTGGAAACACCATATATTTT
d_gene: TRBD1; abundance: -; v_gene: TRBV5-4; j_gene: TRBJ1-1; CDR3aa: CASSFGDRVGVTEAFF; CDR3nt: TGTGCCAGCAGCTTCGGGGACAGGGTAGGGGTCACTGAAGCTTTCTTT
d_gene: -; abundance: -; v_gene: TRBV7-2; j_gene: TRBJ2-7; CDR3aa: CASSFSGGSPYEQYF; CDR3nt: TGTGCCAGCAGCTTCTCGGGGGGCTCACCCTACGAGCAGTACTTC
d_gene: TRBD2; abundance: -; v_gene: TRBV20-1; j_gene: TRBJ2-3; CDR3aa: CSASGGGSTDTQYF; CDR3nt: TGCAGTGCTAGTGGCGGGGGTAGCACAGATACGCAGTATTTT
d_gene: TRBD2; abundance: -; v_gene: TRBV5-1; j_gene: TRBJ2-2; CDR3aa: CASSLEGGVRTGELFF; CDR3nt: TGCGCCAGCAGCTTGGAGGGAGGGGTACGGACCGGGGAGCTGTTTTTT
d_gene: -; abundance: -; v_gene: TRBV19; j_gene: TRBJ2-5; CDR3aa: CATNERLERPQYF; CDR3nt: TGTGCCACCAATGAGAGGTTAGAAAGGCCCCAGTACTTC
d_gene: TRBD1; abundance: once; v_gene: TRBV15; j_gene: TRBJ2-7; CDR3aa: CATSSNYGTGAYEQYF; CDR3nt: TGTGCCACCAGCTCCAACTACGGGACAGGGGCCTACGAGCAGTACTTC
d_gene: -; abundance: -; v_gene: TRBV7-2; j_gene: TRBJ2-2; CDR3aa: CASSPLGNTGELFF; CDR3nt: TGTGCCAGCAGCCCCCTCGGGAACACCGGGGAGCTGTTTTTT
d_gene: TRBD1; abundance: -; v_gene: TRBV6-2/TRBV6-3; j_gene: TRBJ1-3; CDR3aa: CASSYRGQPGNTIYF; CDR3nt: TGTGCCAGCAGTTACCGGGGACAGCCTGGAAACACCATATATTTT
d_gene: TRBD2; abundance: -; v_gene: TRBV6-5; j_gene: TRBJ2-7; CDR3aa: CASSYAAGGHEQYF; CDR3nt: TGTGCCAGCAGTTACGCGGCGGGGGGGCACGAGCAGTACTTC
d_gene: -; abundance: -; v_gene: TRBV18; j_gene: TRBJ2-5; CDR3aa: CASSPQLKETQYF; CDR3nt: TGTGCCAGCTCACCACAACTTAAAGAGACCCAGTACTTC
d_gene: -; abundance: -; v_gene: TRBV7-9; j_gene: TRBJ2-2; CDR3aa: CASSRTGNTGELFF; CDR3nt: TGTGCCAGCAGCCGTACAGGGAACACCGGGGAGCTGTTTTTT
d_gene: TRBD1; abundance: -; v_gene: TRBV11-2; j_gene: TRBJ2-1; CDR3aa: CASSLDRDEQFF; CDR3nt: TGTGCCAGCAGCCTCGACAGGGATGAGCAGTTCTTC
d_gene: -; abundance: few; v_gene: TRBV12-3/TRBV12-4; j_gene: TRBJ1-2; CDR3aa: CASSAGELGYTF; CDR3nt: TGTGCCAGCAGTGCGGGAGAGTTGGGCTACACCTTC
d_gene: TRBD1; abundance: -; v_gene: TRBV30; j_gene: TRBJ1-2; CDR3aa: CAWIDRGRGYGYTF; CDR3nt: TGTGCCTGGATCGACAGGGGGCGAGGCTATGGCTACACCTTC
d_gene: TRBD1; abundance: once; v_gene: TRBV30; j_gene: TRBJ2-7; CDR3aa: CAWSVRTGSEQYF; CDR3nt: TGTGCCTGGAGTGTACGGACAGGGAGCGAGCAGTACTTC
d_gene: -; abundance: -; v_gene: TRBV28; j_gene: TRBJ2-7; CDR3aa: CASSFRDAYEQYF; CDR3nt: TGTGCCAGCAGTTTCCGGGATGCCTACGAGCAGTACTTC
d_gene: -; abundance: -; v_gene: TRBV11-2; j_gene: TRBJ1-6; CDR3aa: CASSLGRRNSPLHF; CDR3nt: TGTGCCAGCAGCTTAGGGCGGCGTAATTCACCCCTCCACTTT
d_gene: TRBD1; abundance: -; v_gene: TRBV4-2; j_gene: TRBJ1-2; CDR3aa: CASSQDPGTGLRSYTF; CDR3nt: TGTGCCAGCAGCCAAGATCCCGGGACAGGGTTAAGGAGCTACACCTTC
d_gene: -; abundance: -; v_gene: TRBV5-1; j_gene: TRBJ1-5; CDR3aa: CASRDTDNQPQHF; CDR3nt: TGCGCCAGCCGGGACACGGACAATCAGCCCCAGCATTTT
d_gene: TRBD1; abundance: -; v_gene: TRBV10-3; j_gene: TRBJ2-2; CDR3aa: CAIRDRQGRTGELFF; CDR3nt: TGTGCCATCAGGGATCGACAGGGGCGCACCGGGGAGCTGTTTTTT